The present T cell receptor (beta chain) was sequenced within a study of T-cell memory formation after mild COVID-19. The CDR3 totals 14 residues. V was clipped by 3 bases and J by 4 bases, with 12 bases between them. CDR1 and CDR2 (germline): SNHLY, FYNNEI. This clonotype came up a few times. Its antigen is undetermined. Findings and limits, study-wide: CD4+ contracting clones lay mainly in CM and EM, CD8+ ones in EMRA.

TCRdb fed the 5' RACE reads into MiXCR, producing one record per CDR3 protein. Among hundreds of thousands of distinct CDR3 sequences listed, roughly 14% were seen once. The clonotype originates from an adult woman who had mild COVID-19 (a few samples of this study predate the infection). Cell type and time point are not known. The sequenced material came from PBMCs or a T cell subset sorted from them (not recorded which). The chain couples TRBV2 to TRBJ1-2; D is unresolved. CDR3 nucleotides: TGTGCCAGCAGTGATCCCCGGGGTATCTATGGCTACACCTTC. Its protein is CASSDPRGIYGYTF.